This entry is about one T cell receptor beta chain. A clone one base away is much larger, so this may be a read error. Three pairs of healthy female monozygous twins were the donors. Likely shared infections and vaccines: all three twin pairs were reared together. These data are taken from a study of identical twins' blood T cells. Germline lookup yields CDR1 MNHEY and CDR2 SMNVEV (reference sequence). The CDR3 runs to 13 residues. Each TCR cDNA library carried sample-specific barcodes on both ends. TCRdb redid the calling of the 5' RACE reads with MiXCR, one entry per CDR3 protein. The table has 350,000 to 400,000 distinct CDR3 sequences, 28% seen once.

The chain uses TRBV27 and TRBJ1-2; the D is unclear. This receptor was taken from a woman aged 18 to 55 in good health. The sample comprised PBMCs. The CDR3, as DNA: TGTGCCAGCAGGTCCCTCGGTAATTTTGGCTGCACCTTC. This gives the protein CASRSLGNFGCTF.